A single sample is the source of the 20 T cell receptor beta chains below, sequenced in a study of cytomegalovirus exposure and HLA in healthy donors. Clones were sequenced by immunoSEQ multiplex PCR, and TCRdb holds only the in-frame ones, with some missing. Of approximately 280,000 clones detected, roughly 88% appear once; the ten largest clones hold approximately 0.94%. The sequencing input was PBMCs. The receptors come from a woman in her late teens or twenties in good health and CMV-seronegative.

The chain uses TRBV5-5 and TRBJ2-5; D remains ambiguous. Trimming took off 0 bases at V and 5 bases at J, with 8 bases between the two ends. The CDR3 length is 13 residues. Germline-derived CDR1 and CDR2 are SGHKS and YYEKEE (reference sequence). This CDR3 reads CASSLGALETQYF. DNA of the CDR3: TGTGCCAGCAGCTTGGGGGCTCTTGAGACCCAGTACTTC.

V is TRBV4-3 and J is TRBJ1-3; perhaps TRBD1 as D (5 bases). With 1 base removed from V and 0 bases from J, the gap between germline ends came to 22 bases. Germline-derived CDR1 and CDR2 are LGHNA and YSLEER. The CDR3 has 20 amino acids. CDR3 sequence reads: CASSQANKQFGTYSGNTIYF. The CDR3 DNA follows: TGCGCCAGCAGCCAAGCTAACAAGCAATTCGGGACTTACTCTGGAAACACCATATATTTT.

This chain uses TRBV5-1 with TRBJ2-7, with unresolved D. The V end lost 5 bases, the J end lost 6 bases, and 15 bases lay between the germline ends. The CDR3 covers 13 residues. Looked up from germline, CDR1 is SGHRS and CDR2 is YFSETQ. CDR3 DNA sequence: TGCGCCAGCAGTTCCGGCTGGAGTAGCGAGCAGTACTTC. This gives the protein CASSSGWSSEQYF.

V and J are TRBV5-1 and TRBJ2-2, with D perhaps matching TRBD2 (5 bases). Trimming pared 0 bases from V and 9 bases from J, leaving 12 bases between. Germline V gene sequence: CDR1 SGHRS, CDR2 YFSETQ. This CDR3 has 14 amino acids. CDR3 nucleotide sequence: TGCGCCAGCAGCTTGGCAACGGGGTCGAGGGAGCTGTTTTTT. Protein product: CASSLATGSRELFF.

The CDR3 DNA sequence: TGTGCCAGCAGCTTAGACCCACAGGGTTCCTTCGTCTATGGCTACACCTTC. Translating gives CASSLDPQGSFVYGYTF. The gene calls are TRBV7-2 and TRBJ1-2; TRBD1 is a possible D gene (6 bases). The CDR3 covers 17 residues. Germline CDR1 SGHTA, CDR2 FQGNSA. Trimming removed 1 base at V and 4 bases at J, with 19 bases between.

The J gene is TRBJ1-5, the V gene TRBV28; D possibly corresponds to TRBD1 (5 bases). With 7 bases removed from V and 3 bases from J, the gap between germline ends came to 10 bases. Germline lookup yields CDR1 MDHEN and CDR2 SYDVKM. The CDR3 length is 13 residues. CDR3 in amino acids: CASTDRPNQPQHF. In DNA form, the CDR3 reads TGTGCCAGCACAGACAGACCCAATCAGCCCCAGCATTTT.

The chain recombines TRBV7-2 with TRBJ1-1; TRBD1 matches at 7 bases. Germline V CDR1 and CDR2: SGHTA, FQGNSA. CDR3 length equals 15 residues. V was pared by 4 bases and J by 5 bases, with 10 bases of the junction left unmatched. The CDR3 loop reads CASSSQRLQGTEAFF. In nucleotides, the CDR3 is TGTGCCAGCAGCTCGCAAAGACTACAGGGGACTGAAGCTTTCTTT.

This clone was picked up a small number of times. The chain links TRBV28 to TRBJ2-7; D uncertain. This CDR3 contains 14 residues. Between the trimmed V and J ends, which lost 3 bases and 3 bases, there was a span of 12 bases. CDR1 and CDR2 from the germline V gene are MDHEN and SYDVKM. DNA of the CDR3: TGTGCCAGCAGTTTGAACACAGCCGTCTACGAGCAGTACTTC. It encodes CASSLNTAVYEQYF.

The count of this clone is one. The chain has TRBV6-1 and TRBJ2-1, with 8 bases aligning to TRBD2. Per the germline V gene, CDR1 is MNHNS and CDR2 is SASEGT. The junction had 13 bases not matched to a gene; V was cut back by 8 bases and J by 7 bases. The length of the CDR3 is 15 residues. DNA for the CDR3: TGTGCCAGCGTGCGGGAGGCCCAAACGGAGAATGAGCAGTTCTTC. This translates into CASVREAQTENEQFF.

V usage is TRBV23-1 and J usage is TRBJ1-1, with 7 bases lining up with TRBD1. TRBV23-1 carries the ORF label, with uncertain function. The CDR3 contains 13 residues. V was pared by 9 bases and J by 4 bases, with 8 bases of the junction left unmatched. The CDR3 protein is CARRQGLGTEAFF. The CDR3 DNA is TGCGCCAGGAGACAGGGCTTGGGCACTGAAGCTTTCTTT.

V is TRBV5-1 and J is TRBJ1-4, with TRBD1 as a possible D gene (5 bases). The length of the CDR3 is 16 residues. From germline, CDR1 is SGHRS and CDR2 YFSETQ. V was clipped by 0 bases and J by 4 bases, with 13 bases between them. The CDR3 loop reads CASSLGQGGINEKLFF. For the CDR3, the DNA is TGCGCCAGCAGCTTGGGGCAGGGCGGAATTAATGAAAAACTGTTTTTT.

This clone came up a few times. Written as DNA, the CDR3 is TGCGCCAGCAGCGCGGACACCAGCTCCTACGAGCAGTACTTC. Its protein product is CASSADTSSYEQYF. This chain joins TRBV5-1 and TRBJ2-7; D might be TRBD1 (5 bases). The CDR3 spans 14 residues. With 4 bases removed from V and 0 bases from J, the gap between germline ends came to 11 bases. The germline gives CDR1 SGHRS, CDR2 YFSETQ.

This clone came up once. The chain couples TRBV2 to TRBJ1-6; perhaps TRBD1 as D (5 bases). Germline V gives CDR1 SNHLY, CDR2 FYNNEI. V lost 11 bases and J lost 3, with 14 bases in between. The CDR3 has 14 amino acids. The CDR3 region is CAPGVGVYNSPLHF. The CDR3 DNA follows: TGTGCCCCGGGGGTGGGGGTCTATAATTCACCCCTCCACTTT.

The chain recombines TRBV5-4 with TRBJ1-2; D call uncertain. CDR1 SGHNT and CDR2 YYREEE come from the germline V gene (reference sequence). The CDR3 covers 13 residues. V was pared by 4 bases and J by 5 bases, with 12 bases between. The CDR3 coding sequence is TGTGCCAGCAGCCCTGCGGGAGGGTATGGCTACACCTTC. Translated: CASSPAGGYGYTF.

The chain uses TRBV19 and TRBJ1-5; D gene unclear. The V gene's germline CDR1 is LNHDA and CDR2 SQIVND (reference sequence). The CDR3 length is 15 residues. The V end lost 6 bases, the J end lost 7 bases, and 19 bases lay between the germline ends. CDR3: CASRSLEVQQQPQHF. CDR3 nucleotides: TGTGCCAGTAGAAGCCTAGAAGTCCAACAACAGCCCCAGCATTTT.

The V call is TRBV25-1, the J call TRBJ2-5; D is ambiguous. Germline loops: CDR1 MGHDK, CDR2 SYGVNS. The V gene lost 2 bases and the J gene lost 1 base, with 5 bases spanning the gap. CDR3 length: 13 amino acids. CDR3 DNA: TGTGCCAGCAGTGAACGGGTCCAAGAGACCCAGTACTTC. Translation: CASSERVQETQYF.

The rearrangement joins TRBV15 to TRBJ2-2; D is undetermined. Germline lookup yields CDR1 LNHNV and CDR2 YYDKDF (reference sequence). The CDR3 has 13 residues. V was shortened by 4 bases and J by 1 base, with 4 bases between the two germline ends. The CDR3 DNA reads TGTGCCACCAGCACAGGGAACACCGGGGAGCTGTTTTTT. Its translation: CATSTGNTGELFF.

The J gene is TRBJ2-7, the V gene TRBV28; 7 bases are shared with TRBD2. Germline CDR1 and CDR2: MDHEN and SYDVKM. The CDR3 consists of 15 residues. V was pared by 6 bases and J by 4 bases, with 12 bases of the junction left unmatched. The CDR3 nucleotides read TGTGCCAGCAGCTCCCCATTCAGGGACTATTACGAGCAGTACTTC. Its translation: CASSSPFRDYYEQYF.

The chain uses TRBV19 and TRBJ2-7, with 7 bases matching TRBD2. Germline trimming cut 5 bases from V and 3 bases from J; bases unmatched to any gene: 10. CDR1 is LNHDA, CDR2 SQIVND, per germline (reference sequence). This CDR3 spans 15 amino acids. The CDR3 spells CASSEPGGSSYEQYF. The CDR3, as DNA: TGTGCCAGTAGTGAACCGGGCGGGAGTAGCTACGAGCAGTACTTC. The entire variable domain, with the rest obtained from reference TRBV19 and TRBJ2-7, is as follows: DGGITQSPKYLFRKEGQNVTLSCEQNLNHDAMYWYRQDPGQGLRLIYYSQIVNDFQKGDIAEGYSVSREKKESFPLTVTSAQKNPTAFYLCASSEPGGSSYEQYFGPGTRLTVT.

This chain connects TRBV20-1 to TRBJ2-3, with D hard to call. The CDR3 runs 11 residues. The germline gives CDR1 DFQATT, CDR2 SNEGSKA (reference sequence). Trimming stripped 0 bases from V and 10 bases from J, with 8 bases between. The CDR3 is CSARDSPAQYF. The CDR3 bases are TGCAGTGCTAGAGATAGCCCCGCGCAGTATTTT.